These T cell receptor beta chains were read from a single sample in a study of regulatory T cells in long-lasting Graves disease. One entry per CDR3 protein results from TCRdb running MiXCR on the multiplex PCR reads. The table includes 400,000 to 450,000 distinct CDR3 sequences, about 16% detected once. The same data also contributed to another study, on T cells in Graves' hyperthyroidism and ophthalmopathy.

The sample here was peripheral blood mononuclear cells (PBMCs), taken at new diagnosis, from a patient treated with antithyroid drugs. Source of these receptors: a woman younger than 45 with Graves disease. CDR3s include the opening cysteine and the closing phenylalanine or tryptophan. The D gene is left open where the match is weak. Clone sizes are given selectively: once, few, many, or a class where the clone is expanded.

>TRBD2|TRBV14|TRBJ2-7|many
CASSPNAGGSEQYF
TGTGCCAGCAGCCCGAACGCGGGAGGAAGCGAGCAGTACTTC
>.|TRBV6-1|TRBJ1-3|few
CASSVAGPEWGSSGNTIYF
TGTGCCAGCAGTGTGGCAGGCCCGGAGTGGGGGAGCTCTGGAAACACCATATATTTT
>TRBD2|TRBV11-2|TRBJ2-3|many
CASSPLREGPRSDTQYF
TGTGCCAGCAGCCCCCTCCGGGAGGGCCCGAGGTCAGATACGCAGTATTTT
>.|TRBV2|TRBJ2-5|many
CASSGWGETQYF
TGTGCCAGCAGTGGCTGGGGAGAGACCCAGTACTTC
>TRBD1|TRBV6-1|TRBJ1-5|.
CASSPDRGISQPQHF
TGTGCCAGCAGCCCGGACAGGGGTATTAGTCAGCCCCAGCATTTT
>.|TRBV5-6|TRBJ2-7|.
CASSFTQSAYEQYF
TGTGCCAGCAGCTTTACGCAATCCGCCTACGAGCAGTACTTC
>.|TRBV27|TRBJ2-1|many
CASSSGGREQFF
TGTGCCAGCAGTTCTGGCGGTAGGGAGCAGTTCTTC
>.|TRBV24-1|TRBJ2-1|many
CATSDLFYNEQFF
TGTGCCACCAGTGATTTATTCTACAATGAGCAGTTCTTC
>TRBD1|TRBV6-1|TRBJ2-7|many
CASSEWTGSSYEQYF
TGTGCCAGCAGTGAATGGACAGGGAGCTCCTACGAGCAGTACTTC
>.|TRBV4-1|TRBJ2-5|few
CASSKTSPGETQYF
TGCGCCAGCAGCAAAACTAGCCCTGGAGAGACCCAGTACTTC
>.|TRBV5-1|TRBJ2-3|many
CASSSVGMNTDTQYF
TGCGCCAGCAGCTCGGTAGGGATGAACACAGATACGCAGTATTTT
>.|TRBV28|TRBJ2-1|many
CASSLVRSYNEQFF
TGTGCCAGCAGTTTAGTTCGCTCCTACAATGAGCAGTTCTTC
>TRBD1|TRBV20-1|TRBJ2-7|.
CSARDRDRGINEQYF
TGCAGTGCTAGAGACCGGGACAGGGGCATCAACGAGCAGTACTTC
>.|TRBV5-5|TRBJ1-5|many
CASKSVAGEGQPQHF
TGTGCCAGCAAATCAGTTGCGGGGGAAGGTCAGCCCCAGCATTTT
>.|TRBV6-1|TRBJ1-2|many
CASSEGDIHGYTF
TGTGCCAGCAGTGAAGGGGACATCCATGGCTACACCTTC
>.|TRBV6-1|TRBJ1-1|many
CASLGAGVRMNTEAFF
TGTGCCAGCCTCGGGGCAGGGGTTAGGATGAACACTGAAGCTTTCTTT
>TRBD2|TRBV6-9|TRBJ2-1|many
CASSSTSSAVQFF
TGTGCCAGCAGTTCGACTAGCTCCGCAGTGCAGTTCTTC
>TRBD2|TRBV19|TRBJ2-4|.
CASSATTTGTSGKNIQYF
TGTGCCAGTAGTGCCACAACAACCGGGACTAGCGGGAAAAACATTCAGTACTTC
>TRBD2|TRBV4-2|TRBJ2-3|many
CASSFLAEHTDTQYF
TGTGCCAGCAGCTTTCTAGCGGAGCACACAGATACGCAGTATTTT
>.|TRBV6-5|TRBJ1-2|few
CASSYHTSDGYTF
TGTGCCAGCAGTTACCATACCAGTGATGGCTACACCTTC
>TRBD1|TRBV6-1|TRBJ2-1|few
CASSPFRGLTYNEQFF
TGTGCCAGCAGTCCCTTCAGGGGGCTCACCTACAATGAGCAGTTCTTC
>.|TRBV28|TRBJ2-3|.
CASSYSLGGTDTQYF
TGTGCCAGCAGTTACTCTCTTGGCGGCACAGATACGCAGTATTTT
>.|TRBV20-1|TRBJ1-1|many
CSARDFKAGTEAFF
TGCAGTGCTAGAGATTTTAAAGCGGGCACTGAAGCTTTCTTT
>TRBD2|TRBV6-1|TRBJ2-7|many
CASSPWTSGPTYEQYF
TGTGCCAGCAGTCCCTGGACTAGCGGACCAACCTACGAGCAGTACTTC
>.|TRBV11-1|TRBJ2-1|many
CASSPTALYNEQFF
TGTGCCAGCAGCCCTACAGCGCTCTACAATGAGCAGTTCTTC
>TRBD2|TRBV12-3/TRBV12-4|TRBJ2-7|many
CASSLALGGREFHEQYF
TGTGCCAGCAGTTTAGCGCTAGGCGGGAGAGAGTTCCACGAGCAGTACTTC
>TRBD1|TRBV20-1|TRBJ1-1|few
CSARNRGRRAFF
TGCAGTGCTAGGAACAGGGGGCGCCGGGCTTTCTTT
>.|TRBV12-3/TRBV12-4|TRBJ2-7|.
CASSLGQAISYEQYF
TGTGCCAGCAGTTTAGGACAGGCTATCTCCTACGAGCAGTACTTC
>TRBD2|TRBV28|TRBJ2-7|.
CASSFTGTSGIYEQYF
TGTGCCAGCAGTTTTACCGGGACTAGCGGGATCTACGAGCAGTACTTC
>.|TRBV2|TRBJ1-6|.
CASSEAENSPLHF
TGTGCCAGCAGTGAAGCAGAGAATTCACCCCTCCACTTT
>.|TRBV7-9|TRBJ1-1|.
CASRSVNTEAFF
TGTGCCAGCAGATCAGTGAACACTGAAGCTTTCTTT
>TRBD1|TRBV11-2|TRBJ2-7|.
CASSFKGAREQYF
TGTGCCAGCAGCTTTAAGGGGGCGCGAGAGCAGTACTTC
>.|TRBV12-3/TRBV12-4|TRBJ2-1|few
CASSLRRYNEQFF
TGTGCCAGCAGTTTACGCAGGTACAATGAGCAGTTCTTC
>.|TRBV6-5|TRBJ2-7|many
CASSYSPGTEQYF
TGTGCCAGCAGTTACTCCCCAGGGACCGAGCAGTACTTC
>.|TRBV28|TRBJ2-7|.
CGGYEQYF
TGCGGAGGGTACGAGCAGTACTTC
>.|TRBV12-3/TRBV12-4|TRBJ2-1|many
CASSFVLAEQFF
TGTGCCAGCAGTTTCGTCCTTGCTGAGCAGTTCTTC
>.|TRBV12-3/TRBV12-4|TRBJ1-6|many
CASSGEKNSPLHF
TGTGCCAGCAGTGGAGAGAAAAATTCACCCCTCCACTTT
>TRBD1|TRBV15|TRBJ1-2|few
CATSRAATGVSYGYTF
TGTGCCACCAGCAGAGCCGCGACAGGGGTGAGCTATGGCTACACCTTC
>.|TRBV7-3|TRBJ2-3|.
CASSFGQSTDTQYF
TGTGCCAGCAGCTTCGGACAGAGCACAGATACGCAGTATTTT
>TRBD1|TRBV27|TRBJ1-2|many
CASRGTGGSVGYTF
TGTGCCAGCAGGGGGACAGGGGGCAGCGTTGGCTACACCTTC